This TCR beta chain came from a study of cytomegalovirus exposure and HLA in healthy donors. Study results and limitations: A later analysis associated roughly 15,000 TCR beta sequences with HLA alleles at a 0.05 false discovery rate. Despite most TCR sequences being rare, some public TCRs occurred in many donors. There were several of the most significant clusters that appeared linked to common viral pathogens in a later analysis. The study recorded around 160 TCR beta chains that were cytomegalovirus-associated.

This clone has only one observation. The antigen is undetermined. Primers: 60 Vbeta forward and 13 Jbeta reverse. Clones were sequenced by immunoSEQ multiplex PCR, and TCRdb holds only the in-frame ones, with some missing. The sample has roughly 150,000 clones, about 72% seen once. The CDR3 covers 13 residues. The V end was cut by 0 bases, the J end by 6 bases, with 10 bases between. Per germline, CDR1 SGDLS and CDR2 YYNGEE. J is TRBJ2-7 and V is TRBV9; possible D gene TRBD2, 7 bases. The sequencing input was PBMCs. The receptor's source is a man in his fifties or sixties in good health and CMV-seronegative. This CDR3 reads CASSVGGGPEQYF. In DNA form, the CDR3 reads TGTGCCAGCAGCGTAGGGGGGGGGCCCGAGCAGTACTTC.